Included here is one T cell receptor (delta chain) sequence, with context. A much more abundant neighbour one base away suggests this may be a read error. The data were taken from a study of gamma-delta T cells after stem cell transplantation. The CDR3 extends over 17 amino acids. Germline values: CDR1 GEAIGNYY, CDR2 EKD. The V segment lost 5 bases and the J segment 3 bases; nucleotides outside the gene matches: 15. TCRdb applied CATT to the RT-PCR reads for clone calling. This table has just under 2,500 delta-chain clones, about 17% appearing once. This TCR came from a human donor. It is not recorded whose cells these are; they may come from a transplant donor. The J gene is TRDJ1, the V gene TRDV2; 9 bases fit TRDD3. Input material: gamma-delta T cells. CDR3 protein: CACAPSPLLGDSDKLIF. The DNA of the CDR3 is TGTGCCTGTGCCCCTTCCCCCTTACTGGGGGACTCCGATAAACTCATCTTT.